The rows below give T cell receptor beta chains drawn from one sample of a study of blood T cell repertoires in COVID-19. The table came from immunoSEQ multiplex PCR; TCRdb's copy has only in-frame clones and leaves some out. The sample shows about 100,000 clones, roughly nine tenths of them seen only once. The sample taken for sequencing was peripheral blood. The receptors here all came from a man in his 60s with acute or convalescent COVID-19. Each CDR3 is given with its conserved first and last residue. The order of the fields is J gene, V gene, D gene, CDR3 length, CDR3 protein, CDR3 DNA. A D gene is named only where the DNA matches it firmly.

>TRBJ2-4|TRBV15|NA|15
CATSARVGAKNIQYF
TGTGCCACCAGCGCCCGAGTCGGGGCCAAAAACATTCAGTACTTC
>TRBJ2-3|TRBV19|TRBD2|16
CASNPLAGGFTDTQYF
TGTGCCAGTAACCCGTTAGCGGGAGGGTTCACAGATACGCAGTATTTT
>TRBJ2-3|TRBV28|NA|13
CASSPTSTDTQYF
TGTGCCAGCAGTCCCACTAGCACAGATACGCAGTATTTT
>TRBJ1-4|TRBV28|TRBD1|14
CASSPQGANEKLFF
TGTGCCAGCAGCCCACAGGGGGCAAATGAAAAACTGTTTTTT
>TRBJ2-7|TRBV5-1|TRBD2|13
CASSRTRPYEQYF
TGCGCCAGCAGCCGGACTAGACCCTACGAGCAGTACTTC
>TRBJ1-5|TRBV18|NA|15
CASSPGPPSNQPQHF
TGTGCCAGCTCACCAGGCCCCCCTAGCAATCAGCCCCAGCATTTT
>TRBJ2-5|TRBV15|TRBD2|16
CATSRGLAGGQETQYF
TGTGCCACCAGCAGAGGGTTAGCGGGAGGCCAAGAGACCCAGTACTTC
>TRBJ1-2|TRBV18|TRBD1|14
CASSPGTESYGYTF
TGTGCCAGCTCACCAGGGACAGAATCCTATGGCTACACCTTC
>TRBJ2-5|TRBV7-3|NA|14
CASSLGHSSETQYF
TGTGCCAGCAGCTTAGGTCATAGCTCGGAGACCCAGTACTTC
>TRBJ2-3|TRBV7-3|TRBD2|16
CASSLTPGGGTDTQYF
TGTGCCAGCAGCTTAACCCCGGGGGGAGGCACAGATACGCAGTATTTT
>TRBJ2-5|TRBV6-5|TRBD2|16
CASSYSGLAGAETQYF
TGTGCCAGCAGTTACTCGGGGCTAGCGGGCGCGGAGACCCAGTACTTC